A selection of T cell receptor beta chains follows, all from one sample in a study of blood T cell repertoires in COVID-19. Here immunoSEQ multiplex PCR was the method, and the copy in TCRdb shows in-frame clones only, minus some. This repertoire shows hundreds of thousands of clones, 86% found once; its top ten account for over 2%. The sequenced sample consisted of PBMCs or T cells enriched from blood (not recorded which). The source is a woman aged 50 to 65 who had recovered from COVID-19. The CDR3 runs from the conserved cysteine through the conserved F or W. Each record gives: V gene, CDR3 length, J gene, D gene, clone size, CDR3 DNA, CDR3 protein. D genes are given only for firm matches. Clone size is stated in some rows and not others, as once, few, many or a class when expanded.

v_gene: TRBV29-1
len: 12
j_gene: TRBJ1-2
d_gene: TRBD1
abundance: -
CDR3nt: TGCAGCGCCGGGGACAGCCCCCCGGGCTACACCTTC
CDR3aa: CSAGDSPPGYTF

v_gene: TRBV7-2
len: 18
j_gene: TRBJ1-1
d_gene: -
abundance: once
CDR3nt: TGTGCCAGCAGCTTAATTGTGTTGATGGGCGCGAGGAACACTGAAGCTTTCTTT
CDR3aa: CASSLIVLMGARNTEAFF

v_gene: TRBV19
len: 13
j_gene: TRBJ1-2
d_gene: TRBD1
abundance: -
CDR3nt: TGTGCCAGTAGTTCGGGACAGGGCTATGGCTACACCTTC
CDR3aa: CASSSGQGYGYTF

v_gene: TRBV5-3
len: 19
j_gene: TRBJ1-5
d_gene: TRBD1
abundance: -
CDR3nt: TGTGCCAGAAGCAAAGCGACGGGACAGGGGAAAATGGCCAATCAGCCCCAGCATTTT
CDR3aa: CARSKATGQGKMANQPQHF

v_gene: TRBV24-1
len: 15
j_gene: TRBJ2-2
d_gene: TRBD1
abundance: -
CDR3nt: TGTGCCACCAGTGATAACAGGGGGCAGACCGGGGAGCTGTTTTTT
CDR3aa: CATSDNRGQTGELFF

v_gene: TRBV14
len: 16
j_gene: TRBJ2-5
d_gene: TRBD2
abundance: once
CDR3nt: TGTGCCAGCAGCCCAGGATTACTAGCGGGAGAAGAGACCCAGTACTTC
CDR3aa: CASSPGLLAGEETQYF

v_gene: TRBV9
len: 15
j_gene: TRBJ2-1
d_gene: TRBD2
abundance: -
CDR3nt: TGTGCCAGCAGCGTAGGGGGAGGGCCAGGCAATGAGCAGTTCTTC
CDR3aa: CASSVGGGPGNEQFF

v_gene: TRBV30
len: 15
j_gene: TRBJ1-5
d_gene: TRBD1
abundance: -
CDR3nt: TGTGCCTGGAGCCGGGACAGGGGTAGGAATCAGCCCCAGCATTTT
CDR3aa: CAWSRDRGRNQPQHF

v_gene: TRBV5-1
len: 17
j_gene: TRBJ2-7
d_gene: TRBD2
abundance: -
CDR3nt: TGCGCCAGCAGCTTGGGCCGAACTAGCGGGGGTTCCTACGAGCAGTACTTC
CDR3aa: CASSLGRTSGGSYEQYF

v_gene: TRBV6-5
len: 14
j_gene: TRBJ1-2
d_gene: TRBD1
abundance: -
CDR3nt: TGTGCCACCTGCCGGGACAGAGGATTCTATGGCTACACCTTC
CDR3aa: CATCRDRGFYGYTF

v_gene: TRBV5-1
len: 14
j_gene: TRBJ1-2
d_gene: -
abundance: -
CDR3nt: TGCGCCAGCAGCTTGACAGGGTCGTTCTATGGCTACACCTTC
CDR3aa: CASSLTGSFYGYTF

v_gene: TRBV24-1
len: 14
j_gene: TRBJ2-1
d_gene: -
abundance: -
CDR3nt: TGTGCCACCAGTGAATACCCACTTGACAATGAGCAGTTCTTC
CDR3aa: CATSEYPLDNEQFF

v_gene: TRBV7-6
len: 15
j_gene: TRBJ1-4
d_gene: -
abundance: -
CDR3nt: TGTGCCAGCAAACTATTTGCAGCGAGAAATGAAAAACTGTTTTTT
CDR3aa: CASKLFAARNEKLFF

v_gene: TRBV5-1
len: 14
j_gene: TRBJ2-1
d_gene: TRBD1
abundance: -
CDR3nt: TGCGCCAGCAGCCCACGGACAGGAGACAATGAGCAGTTCTTC
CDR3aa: CASSPRTGDNEQFF